This T cell receptor (beta chain) was sequenced in a study of Graves' ophthalmopathy and Graves' hyperthyroidism. CDR1 is MNHEY and CDR2 is SVGEGT in the germline V gene. The CDR3 is 16 residues long. V gave up 4 bases and J gave up 6 bases; unmatched junction bases: 9. This clonotype was seen at least ten times. Someone took the PBMCs out of 8.5 to 10 ml of fresh peripheral blood. TCR beta CDR3 amplification used RNA transcripts. An initial RT-PCR round employing HTBI primers preceded a second-round multiplex PCR. A single record per CDR3 protein comes from TCRdb applying MiXCR to the multiplex PCR reads. The sample consists of almost 400,000 distinct CDR3 sequences, roughly 18% of them appearing once.

The specimen was peripheral blood. The chain couples TRBV6-2 or TRBV6-3 to TRBJ2-2; 9 bases fit TRBD1. The clonotype originates from a woman aged 18 to 35 with Graves' ophthalmopathy. DNA for the CDR3: TGTGCCAGCAGTTTCACAGGGGGCAAGTTGGCCGGGGAGCTGTTTTTT. Protein sequence: CASSFTGGKLAGELFF.